This TCR beta chain emerged from a study of OX40 agonist ivuxolimab in advanced cancers. General observations from the study: The work left the antigen specificity of expanded peripheral T cells undetermined.

The V end lost 5 bases, the J end lost 3 bases, and 5 bases lay between the germline ends. Germline CDR1 reads SGHDT; CDR2 reads YYEEEE. This CDR3 has 12 amino acids. Assay: immunoSEQ multiplex PCR; the TCRdb copy retains only in-frame clones and omits some. The sample has several thousand clones, 88% seen once. To note about this clone: What it recognizes is unknown.

The sequence was collected from an adult with an advanced solid tumor such as melanoma, head and neck, liver or kidney cancer. This specimen consisted of CD4+ or CD8+ T cells sorted from blood, obtained in a trial of the OX40 agonist ivuxolimab. The genes are TRBV5-6 and TRBJ2-2, with D uncertain. The CDR3 coding sequence is TGTGCCAGCAGATCCTACACCGGGGAGCTGTTTTTT. Its translation is CASRSYTGELFF.